This T cell receptor beta chain comes out of a study of radiotherapy plus CTLA-4 blockade in lung cancer. This clone was seen only a few times. The target antigen is unknown. Study-level findings and limits: Alongside interferon-beta, early blood T cell clone dynamics were reportedly the best predictor of response.

CDR3 length: 16 residues. The V gene lost 8 bases and the J gene lost 3 bases, with 22 bases spanning the gap. Germline V CDR1 and CDR2: ENHRY, SYGVKD. Libraries were prepared by immunoSEQ multiplex PCR; TCRdb keeps only in-frame clonotypes and omits some of them. There are 75,000 or so clones in the sample; roughly three quarters occur only once, and 7% to 8.5% lies in the top ten. The chain uses TRBV10-3 and TRBJ2-5; weak D call: TRBD2 (6 bases). The origin of this receptor is a human donor with non-small cell lung cancer who had a complete response to radiotherapy plus ipilimumab. The sample consisted of peripheral blood, taken from a patient treated with radiotherapy plus ipilimumab. The CDR3: CAIGSRRRGREETQYF. Written as DNA, the CDR3 is TGTGCCATCGGGTCGAGGAGGCGGGGAAGGGAAGAGACCCAGTACTTC.